This record concerns one TCR beta chain sequence. Antigen specificity is unknown. The table came from immunoSEQ multiplex PCR; TCRdb's copy has only in-frame clones and leaves some out. The sample yields about 71,000 clones, approximately 80% seen once. The record originates from a study of vaccination effects on CD4 cells after COVID-19. Study-level findings and limits: Both infection-induced and vaccine-induced clones contracted markedly at late post-vaccination timepoints. Recruitment yielded few convalescent patients, and the study had no early post-infection timepoints.

A 10-day culture period preceded the isolation of CD4+ T cells. Two-dose BNT162b2 or mRNA-1273 vaccination was given to participants. V lost 2 bases and J lost 7, with 9 bases in between. The CDR3 consists of 13 residues. Sample: CD4+ T cells from PBMCs cultured without peptide, taken after COVID-19 vaccination. This TCR came from a human donor who received a COVID-19 vaccine. The rearrangement links TRBV12-3 or TRBV12-4 to TRBJ2-4, with D possibly TRBD1 on 5 matching bases. CDR3 sequence (DNA): TGTGCCAGCAGTTTAACAGGCATTAACATTCAGTACTTC. Protein: CASSLTGINIQYF.